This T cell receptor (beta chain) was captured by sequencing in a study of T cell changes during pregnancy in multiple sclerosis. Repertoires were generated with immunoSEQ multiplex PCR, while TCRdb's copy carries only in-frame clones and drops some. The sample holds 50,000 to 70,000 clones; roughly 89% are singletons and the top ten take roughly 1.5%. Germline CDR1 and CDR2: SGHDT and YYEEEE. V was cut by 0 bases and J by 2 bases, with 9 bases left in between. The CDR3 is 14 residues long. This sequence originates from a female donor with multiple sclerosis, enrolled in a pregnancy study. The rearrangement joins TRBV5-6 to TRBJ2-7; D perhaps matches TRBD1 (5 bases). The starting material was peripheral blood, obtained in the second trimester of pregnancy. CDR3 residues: CASSLGTTPYEQYF. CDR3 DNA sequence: TGTGCCAGCAGCTTGGGGACAACCCCCTACGAGCAGTACTTC. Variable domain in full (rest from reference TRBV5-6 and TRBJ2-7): DAGVTQSPTHLIKTRGQQVTLRCSPKSGHDTVSWYQQALGQGPQFIFQYYEEEERQRGNFPDRFSGHQFPNYSSELNVNALLLGDSALYLCASSLGTTPYEQYFGPGTRLTVT.